These 30 T cell receptor beta chains share one sample of origin, sequenced in a study of blood T cell repertoires in COVID-19. TCRdb's table, derived via immunoSEQ multiplex PCR, lists solely in-frame clones and lacks some. The data show around 84,000 clones, around 82% seen once. The sequenced sample consisted of peripheral blood. The receptors were sampled from a man aged 80 or over with active or convalescent COVID-19.

This chain links TRBV2 with TRBJ2-7, with 10 bases aligning to TRBD1. Germline CDR1 is SNHLY and CDR2 is FYNNEI. With 6 bases clipped from V and 6 bases from J, the junction kept 11 bases outside the gene matches. This CDR3 contains 15 residues. The CDR3 loop reads CASSVRDRGNSEQYF. In DNA, the CDR3 is TGTGCCAGCAGCGTCCGGGACAGGGGTAATAGCGAGCAGTACTTC.

Here the CDR3 reads CASSLGGSGYNEQFF. Here the CDR3 DNA reads TGTGCCAGCTCACTGGGGGGGAGCGGATACAATGAGCAGTTCTTC. V usage is TRBV18 and J usage is TRBJ2-1, with 7 bases aligning to TRBD2. With V trimmed by 4 bases and J by 4 bases, 7 bases remained unmatched. This CDR3 is built from 15 residues. Germline-derived CDR1 and CDR2 are KGHSH and LQKENI.

The chain links TRBV5-1 to TRBJ2-7; 7 nucleotides line up with TRBD1. Germline V gene lookup returns CDR1 SGHRS and CDR2 YFSETQ. The V segment lost 4 bases and the J segment 1 base; nucleotides outside the gene matches: 8. The CDR3 is 15 amino acids. DNA for the CDR3: TGCGCCAGCAGCCTCGGGACAGACCAATCCTACGAGCAGTACTTC. Translating it yields CASSLGTDQSYEQYF.

The chain employs TRBV12-3 or TRBV12-4 and TRBJ2-5; D remains ambiguous. The V and J ends lost 3 bases and 1 base respectively, with 3 bases between them. The CDR3 runs to 12 residues. This CDR3 reads CASSFRQETQYF. In DNA form, the CDR3 reads TGTGCCAGCAGTTTTCGCCAAGAGACCCAGTACTTC.

The chain employs TRBV7-2 and TRBJ1-1; the D is unclear. Trimming stripped 1 base from V and 3 bases from J, with 9 bases between. This CDR3 region has 14 residues. Per the germline V gene, CDR1 is SGHTA and CDR2 is FQGNSA. In nucleotides, the CDR3 is TGTGCCAGCAGCTTAGTAAAGCCGTACACTGAAGCTTTCTTT. Its protein product is CASSLVKPYTEAFF.

This clone was observed once. The chain combines TRBV7-2 with TRBJ1-4; no firm D call. The CDR3 has 15 amino acids. V was shortened by 5 bases and J by 13 bases, with 23 bases between the two germline ends. Germline CDR1 SGHTA, CDR2 FQGNSA. The DNA of the CDR3 is TGTGCCAGCAGCCCAACCCCAAGACCCCAGGAGGGACTGTTTTTT. Translating gives CASSPTPRPQEGLFF.

This clone came up a few times. The chain recombines TRBV7-3 with TRBJ2-1; 7 bases are shared with TRBD1. The CDR3 has 13 residues. Germline values: CDR1 SGHTA, CDR2 FQGTGA. V lost 7 bases, J lost 4 bases, and 4 bases stayed unmatched. CDR3 sequence reads: CASTQGQYNEQFF. CDR3 sequence (DNA): TGTGCCAGCACCCAGGGACAGTACAATGAGCAGTTCTTC.

V and J are TRBV2 and TRBJ1-3; D ambiguous. Trimming cost V 7 bases and J 1 base, with 17 bases left between them. This CDR3 has 16 residues. Germline assignment: CDR1 SNHLY and CDR2 FYNNEI. The CDR3 nucleotides read TGTGCCAGCACCATGGAGGGCAGGAGATCTGGAAACACCATATATTTT. Amino acid sequence: CASTMEGRRSGNTIYF.

This chain joins TRBV4-2 and TRBJ2-7; unclear D gene. Trimming shortened V by 0 bases and J by 4 bases, and 7 bases separated the two germline ends. Looked up from germline, CDR1 is LGHNA and CDR2 is YNFKEQ. The CDR3 length is 13 residues. The CDR3 reads CASSQDARYEQYF. Written as DNA, the CDR3 is TGTGCCAGCAGCCAAGATGCGCGTTACGAGCAGTACTTC.

The chain is built from TRBV19 and TRBJ1-2; a weak D match, TRBD1 (5 bases). Trimming left V 5 bases short and J 0 bases short, with 13 bases between. Germline V gene lookup returns CDR1 LNHDA and CDR2 SQIVND (reference sequence). The length of the CDR3 is 15 residues. This CDR3 reads CASSPPPGANYGYTF. The CDR3 DNA reads TGTGCCAGTAGTCCCCCGCCGGGGGCTAACTATGGCTACACCTTC.

The J gene is TRBJ2-6, the V gene TRBV29-1; perhaps TRBD2 as D (5 bases). Germline assignment: CDR1 SQVTM and CDR2 ANQGSEA. Trimming stripped 3 bases from V and 4 bases from J, with 10 bases between. The CDR3 is 14 residues long. The CDR3 DNA follows: TGCAGCGTTGACGGGGTCGGCGGGGCCAACGTCCTGACTTTC. Translation: CSVDGVGGANVLTF.

The chain joins TRBV29-1 to TRBJ2-7; tentatively, D is TRBD1 (6 bases). Per germline, CDR1 SQVTM and CDR2 ANQGSEA. V was trimmed by 5 bases and J by 1 base, leaving 15 bases between them. The CDR3 runs to 14 residues. CDR3 in amino acids: CSVNAPGQSYEQYF. The CDR3 DNA follows: TGCAGCGTTAACGCTCCGGGACAATCCTACGAGCAGTACTTC.

J is TRBJ1-2 and V is TRBV2, with 8 bases fitting TRBD1. The V and J ends lost 7 bases and 7 bases, in that order; junction bases with no gene match: 8. This CDR3 is 13 amino acids long. CDR1 SNHLY and CDR2 FYNNEI come from the germline V gene. This chain's CDR3 is CASNPQGGGGYTF. CDR3 bases: TGTGCCAGCAATCCACAGGGGGGCGGTGGCTACACCTTC.

The CDR3 sequence is CASSRPTGDLDYGYTF. The CDR3 nucleotides are TGTGCCAGCAGCCGGCCGACAGGTGACCTAGACTATGGCTACACCTTC. The chain recombines TRBV7-7 with TRBJ1-2; maybe TRBD1 (6 bases). The CDR3 contains 16 residues. Between the trimmed V and J ends, which lost 5 bases and 3 bases, there was a span of 19 bases. Germline V CDR1 and CDR2: SSHAT, FNYEAQ (reference sequence).

This clone was seen just once. The rearrangement links TRBV30 to TRBJ2-7, with D unclear. From germline, CDR1 is GTSNPN and CDR2 SVGIG (reference sequence). CDR3 length: 13 amino acids. Deletions cut 1 base from V and 3 bases from J, with 10 bases between. In DNA, the CDR3 is TGTGCCTGGAGTGGCGGCGTTTACTACGAGCAGTACTTC. As protein: CAWSGGVYYEQYF.

V is TRBV6-2 or TRBV6-3 and J is TRBJ1-4; no clear D gene. The V gene lost 2 bases and the J gene lost 0 bases, with 4 bases spanning the gap. The CDR3 runs 14 residues. Germline CDR1 reads MNHEY; CDR2 reads SVGEGT. The CDR3 DNA follows: TGTGCCAGCAGTTACGGCTCAACTAATGAAAAACTGTTTTTT. Its translation: CASSYGSTNEKLFF.

V and J are TRBV20-1 and TRBJ2-5, with TRBD2 matching over 7 bases. CDR1 is DFQATT, CDR2 SNEGSKA, per germline (reference sequence). The V segment lost 3 bases and the J segment 4 bases; nucleotides outside the gene matches: 8. This CDR3 comprises 14 residues. The CDR3: CSASSAGRGETQYF. The CDR3 DNA reads TGCAGTGCTAGTTCGGCAGGGAGGGGAGAGACCCAGTACTTC.

The chain has TRBV7-2 and TRBJ2-7, with 12 bases aligning to TRBD2. The germline V gene has CDR1 SGHTA and CDR2 FQGNSA. CDR3 length: 14 residues. V shed 5 bases, J shed 11 bases, and the junction held 10 bases outside the gene matches. The CDR3 DNA reads as TGTGCCAGCAGCATTGGGACTAGCGGGTCTATTAAGTACTTC. Protein sequence: CASSIGTSGSIKYF.

This clone was found once. The CDR3: CASSTPGGGSGNTIYF. CDR3 DNA sequence: TGTGCCAGCAGTACCCCGGGGGGGGGTAGTGGAAACACCATATATTTT. This rearrangement joins TRBV28 to TRBJ1-3; D may be TRBD1 (5 bases). Deletions cut 5 bases from V and 3 bases from J, with 17 bases between. Germline V gives CDR1 MDHEN, CDR2 SYDVKM. CDR3 length: 16 residues.

The genes are TRBV5-5 and TRBJ1-1; 7 positions match TRBD1. Germline CDR1 SGHKS, CDR2 YYEKEE (reference sequence). The CDR3 consists of 13 residues. V trimming: 1 base; J trimming: 6 bases; junction bases outside the gene matches: 3. The CDR3 loop reads CASSLTGAAEAFF. The CDR3 DNA reads TGTGCCAGCAGCTTGACAGGGGCAGCTGAAGCTTTCTTT. Complete variable domain (other parts from reference TRBV5-5 and TRBJ1-1): DAGVTQSPTHLIKTRGQQVTLRCSPISGHKSVSWYQQVLGQGPQFIFQYYEKEERGRGNFPDRFSARQFPNYSSELNVNALLLGDSALYLCASSLTGAAEAFFGQGTRLTVV.

This chain joins TRBV5-6 and TRBJ1-2; a weak D match, TRBD1 (6 bases). In germline, CDR1 is SGHDT, CDR2 YYEEEE. Trimming removed 5 bases at V and 7 bases at J, with 15 bases between. The CDR3 runs to 13 residues. Here the CDR3 reads CASRRPPGVGYTF. The CDR3 coding sequence is TGTGCCAGCAGGCGCCCACCAGGGGTTGGCTACACCTTC.

V usage is TRBV7-9 and J usage is TRBJ2-5; TRBD2 agrees at 9 bases. The CDR3 contains 14 residues. The V gene's germline CDR1 is SEHNR and CDR2 FQNEAQ (reference sequence). After removal of 4 bases from V and 2 bases from J, the junction contained 2 bases not matched to a gene. The CDR3 is CASSSSGVQETQYF. In DNA, the CDR3 is TGTGCCAGCAGCTCTAGCGGGGTTCAAGAGACCCAGTACTTC.

The chain employs TRBV30 and TRBJ1-5; possibly TRBD1 for D (5 bases). CDR3 size: 15 residues. The germline V gene has CDR1 GTSNPN and CDR2 SVGIG (reference sequence). Trimming took 5 bases from V and 6 from J, leaving 20 bases between them. Written as DNA, the CDR3 is TGTGCCTGGTCCCAGGGACTAGCAACGGTTCAGCCCCAGCATTTT. Translating gives CAWSQGLATVQPQHF.

The chain uses TRBV18 and TRBJ1-2, with 7 nucleotides matching TRBD1. This CDR3 is 14 amino acids long. V shed 5 bases and J 2 bases; nucleotides not matched to a gene: 5. Germline CDR1 reads KGHSH; CDR2 reads LQKENI. CDR3 coding DNA: TGTGCCAGCTCAAATACAGGGGTGAACTATGGCTACACCTTC. Protein: CASSNTGVNYGYTF. The whole variable domain, filled in from reference TRBV18 and TRBJ1-2, reads NAGVMQNPRHLVRRRGQEARLRCSPMKGHSHVYWYRQLPEEGLKFMVYLQKENIIDESGMPKERFSAEFPKEGPSILRIQQVVRGDSAAYFCASSNTGVNYGYTFGSGTRLTVV.

This clone has a single count. The V gene is TRBV18, the J gene TRBJ1-1; TRBD1 is a possible D gene (6 bases). CDR3 length equals 14 residues. V lost 3 bases and J lost 3, with 11 bases in between. The germline V gene encodes CDR1 KGHSH and CDR2 LQKENI. CDR3 nucleotides: TGTGCCAGCTCACCGGGGGCCCCGCACACTGAAGCTTTCTTT. It translates to CASSPGAPHTEAFF.

This rearrangement joins TRBV9 to TRBJ1-1; 9 bases fit TRBD1. After removal of 4 bases from V and 4 bases from J, the junction contained 8 bases not matched to a gene. Germline V gene lookup returns CDR1 SGDLS and CDR2 YYNGEE. The CDR3 totals 15 residues. CDR3 in amino acids: CASSPHRGQGTEAFF. CDR3 DNA sequence: TGTGCCAGCAGCCCACACAGGGGGCAAGGCACTGAAGCTTTCTTT.

The V and J genes are TRBV18 and TRBJ1-1; 7 bases are shared with TRBD1. Germline V gene sequence: CDR1 KGHSH, CDR2 LQKENI. The CDR3 has 13 amino acids. V trimming: 5 bases; J trimming: 8 bases; junction bases outside the gene matches: 8. DNA for the CDR3: TGTGCCAGCTCATCCCGACAGGGAGAAGAAGCTTTCTTT. Its protein is CASSSRQGEEAFF.

The sample holds one count of this clone. The chain is built from TRBV28 and TRBJ1-2; tentative D call: TRBD1 (5 bases). The CDR3 spans 15 residues. V shed 6 bases and J shed 4 bases, with 18 bases lying between them. The germline gives CDR1 MDHEN, CDR2 SYDVKM. The CDR3: CASRTSSGGIYGYTF. CDR3 bases: TGTGCCAGCAGGACCTCCTCGGGGGGGATCTATGGCTACACCTTC.

This chain uses TRBV7-2 with TRBJ2-7, with 9 bases that match TRBD1. There are 17 residues in the CDR3. With V trimmed by 2 bases and J by 6 bases, 14 bases remained unmatched. Germline assignment: CDR1 SGHTA and CDR2 FQGNSA. CDR3 sequence: CASSLFGPGTGRSEQYF. The CDR3 coding sequence is TGTGCCAGCAGCTTATTTGGGCCCGGGACAGGGCGCTCCGAGCAGTACTTC. The full variable domain, rest sourced from reference TRBV7-2 and TRBJ2-7, is GAGVSQSPSNKVTEKGKDVELRCDPISGHTALYWYRQSLGQGLEFLIYFQGNSAPDKSGLPSDRFSAERTGGSVSTLTIQRTQQEDSAVYLCASSLFGPGTGRSEQYFGPGTRLTVT.

This clone came up a few times. The chain has TRBV10-1 and TRBJ2-7, with 10 bases aligning to TRBD1. The germline gives CDR1 WNHNN, CDR2 SYGVQD (reference sequence). Unmatched junction bases numbered 4, after V lost 3 bases and J lost 5 bases. The CDR3 consists of 14 residues. In DNA, the CDR3 is TGCGCCAGCAGTGACTCGGGGACAGGGGACGAGCAGTACTTC. It specifies CASSDSGTGDEQYF.